The rows below give T cell receptor beta chains drawn from one sample of a study of blood T cell repertoires in COVID-19. The protocol was immunoSEQ multiplex PCR, while the TCRdb copy is restricted to in-frame clones and leaves out a portion. The sample consists of more than 150,000 clones, roughly 78% of them appearing once. Sequenced sample: peripheral blood. The source of these receptors is a woman at least 80 years old with active or convalescent COVID-19. CDR3s leave out the opening cysteine and the closing phenylalanine or tryptophan.

v_gene: TRBV4-2
j_gene: TRBJ1-2
CDR3aa: ASSQDGHRGYGYT

v_gene: TRBV6-1
j_gene: TRBJ2-7
CDR3aa: ASSEDRGGTEQY

v_gene: TRBV4-1
j_gene: TRBJ2-1
CDR3aa: ASSHPPGLAGVPSGNEQF

v_gene: TRBV4-1
j_gene: TRBJ1-2
CDR3aa: ASSPWDGPGGYGYT

v_gene: TRBV2
j_gene: TRBJ1-2
CDR3aa: ASSEYRGNYGYT

v_gene: TRBV27
j_gene: TRBJ1-3
CDR3aa: ASSLTGGYGNTIY

v_gene: TRBV5-1
j_gene: TRBJ2-1
CDR3aa: ASSLPLQGHEQF

v_gene: TRBV28
j_gene: TRBJ1-2
CDR3aa: ASTTANYGYT

v_gene: TRBV4-1
j_gene: TRBJ1-2
CDR3aa: ASSDLRKRDYGYT

v_gene: TRBV5-1
j_gene: TRBJ2-1
CDR3aa: ASSIGQVQQF

v_gene: TRBV6-1
j_gene: TRBJ2-7
CDR3aa: ASSEGRAGQY

v_gene: TRBV12-3/TRBV12-4
j_gene: TRBJ2-7
CDR3aa: ASSLSGLPY

v_gene: TRBV9
j_gene: TRBJ1-6
CDR3aa: ASSAETGGDSPLH

v_gene: TRBV7-2
j_gene: TRBJ2-7
CDR3aa: ASSLSLGNAYEQY

v_gene: TRBV6-5
j_gene: TRBJ1-6
CDR3aa: ASSPHGRDSPLH

v_gene: TRBV19
j_gene: TRBJ2-1
CDR3aa: ASSVDWDRGPYNEQF

v_gene: TRBV5-1
j_gene: TRBJ2-1
CDR3aa: ASSLGLAGVEQF

v_gene: TRBV27
j_gene: TRBJ1-1
CDR3aa: ASSLRQGGEAF

v_gene: TRBV5-1
j_gene: TRBJ1-3
CDR3aa: ASSATGGNTIY

v_gene: TRBV18
j_gene: TRBJ2-1
CDR3aa: ASSLTQGGNYNEQF

v_gene: TRBV28
j_gene: TRBJ1-2
CDR3aa: ASSPDLGANYGYT

v_gene: TRBV12-3/TRBV12-4
j_gene: TRBJ2-5
CDR3aa: ASNQQGAGTQY

v_gene: TRBV5-6
j_gene: TRBJ1-6
CDR3aa: ASSGNRAPYNSPLH

v_gene: TRBV6-1
j_gene: TRBJ2-3
CDR3aa: ASSAEGNGATDTQY

v_gene: TRBV6-5
j_gene: TRBJ1-3
CDR3aa: ASSSGPSGNTIY

v_gene: TRBV5-1
j_gene: TRBJ1-5
CDR3aa: ASSLEAGDQPQH

v_gene: TRBV5-1
j_gene: TRBJ1-2
CDR3aa: ASSLESYDGYT

v_gene: TRBV9
j_gene: TRBJ1-2
CDR3aa: ASSVTEGAKGYT

v_gene: TRBV21-1
j_gene: TRBJ2-7
CDR3aa: ASSRTDGEIGTYEQY

v_gene: TRBV13
j_gene: TRBJ1-4
CDR3aa: ASSFAGRGGKLF

v_gene: TRBV10-3
j_gene: TRBJ1-4
CDR3aa: AIREDNSNEKLF

v_gene: TRBV11-3
j_gene: TRBJ1-1
CDR3aa: ASSLDGRENTEAF

v_gene: TRBV11-3
j_gene: TRBJ2-5
CDR3aa: ASSLGRQNQETQY

v_gene: TRBV3-1/TRBV3-2
j_gene: TRBJ1-6
CDR3aa: ASSLSGQLNSPLH

v_gene: TRBV3-1/TRBV3-2
j_gene: TRBJ1-4
CDR3aa: ASSPTGVREKLF

v_gene: TRBV4-1
j_gene: TRBJ2-1
CDR3aa: ASTRGTSGAYNEQF

v_gene: TRBV7-2
j_gene: TRBJ1-4
CDR3aa: ASSRGTTNEKLF

v_gene: TRBV6-1
j_gene: TRBJ1-6
CDR3aa: ASSQTGATSPLH

v_gene: TRBV19
j_gene: TRBJ1-1
CDR3aa: ASSEQGQNTEAF

v_gene: TRBV5-1
j_gene: TRBJ1-6
CDR3aa: ASSLASGLNSPLH

v_gene: TRBV11-2
j_gene: TRBJ2-7
CDR3aa: ASSTTGFIDEQY